This TCR beta chain is from a study of spatial heterogeneity in lung cancer. Trimming cost V 4 bases and J 0 bases; bases outside gene matches: 8. CDR1 and CDR2 from the germline V gene are SGHRS and YFSETQ. The CDR3 runs to 17 residues. The time point denotes: sample taken at primary tumor resection. Without sorting, whole RNA was sequenced from tumor, nontumor lung or frozen PBMC. About 73 TRACERx patients with early, untreated non-small cell lung cancer donated samples. The study tagged each TCR cDNA molecule with a unique molecular identifier. TCRdb re-called the 5' RACE reads through MiXCR, storing one row per CDR3 protein. The table records around 7,000 distinct CDR3 sequences, 6.5% to 9% of them present only once. Many counts were recorded for this clonotype. This beta chain slipped into a library made for alpha chains as a stray read, so its size is not meaningful.

Sequencing used PBMCs, obtained at surgery. The clonotype originates from a male donor with early-stage non-small cell lung cancer. This rearrangement joins TRBV5-1 to TRBJ2-3; 10 bases align to TRBD2. The DNA of the CDR3 is TGCGCCAGCAGCCCATACCTGACTAGCGGGAGCACAGATACGCAGTATTTT. This translates into CASSPYLTSGSTDTQYF.